Listed below are T cell receptor beta chains from one sample, sequenced in a study of control samples from healthy donors and cancer patients. Profiled with immunoSEQ multiplex PCR; TCRdb holds only in-frame clones, not every one. This table has some 80,000 clones, roughly 90% appearing once. Material: PBMCs. The receptors stem from a woman aged 55-70 years with head and neck cancer. CDR3s include the opening cysteine and the closing phenylalanine or tryptophan. D genes are given only for firm matches. Where a row states a size, it is once, few, many or the class of an expanded clone; other rows omit it.

d_gene: .; abundance: once; j_gene: TRBJ1-1; v_gene: TRBV5-1; CDR3aa: CASSLATSSTSLEAFF; CDR3nt: TGCGCCAGCAGCTTGGCCACTTCGTCCACGAGCCTTGAAGCTTTCTTT
d_gene: .; abundance: .; j_gene: TRBJ2-7; v_gene: TRBV4-1; CDR3aa: CASSQEGGRLNNEQYF; CDR3nt: TGCGCCAGCAGCCAAGAAGGCGGCCGTCTGAATAACGAGCAGTACTTC
d_gene: .; abundance: few; j_gene: TRBJ2-2; v_gene: TRBV4-3; CDR3aa: CASSRAVVADTGELFF; CDR3nt: TGCGCCAGCAGCCGGGCAGTGGTGGCTGACACCGGGGAGCTGTTTTTT
d_gene: TRBD1; abundance: .; j_gene: TRBJ1-2; v_gene: TRBV14; CDR3aa: CASSQDLTGTALF; CDR3nt: TGTGCCAGCAGCCAAGACCTAACCGGGACAGCCCTCTTC
d_gene: TRBD2; abundance: .; j_gene: TRBJ2-5; v_gene: TRBV5-1; CDR3aa: CASSLGGTNSQETQYF; CDR3nt: TGCGCCAGCAGCTTGGGGGGGACTAACTCCCAAGAGACCCAGTACTTC
d_gene: TRBD1; abundance: once; j_gene: TRBJ2-7; v_gene: TRBV27; CDR3aa: CASSSRQGQDEQYF; CDR3nt: TGTGCCAGCAGTTCGAGACAGGGACAGGACGAGCAGTACTTC
d_gene: .; abundance: .; j_gene: TRBJ1-3; v_gene: TRBV6-6; CDR3aa: CASSHNGNTIYF; CDR3nt: TGTGCCAGCAGCCATAATGGAAACACCATATATTTT
d_gene: TRBD1; abundance: .; j_gene: TRBJ1-4; v_gene: TRBV29-1; CDR3aa: CSVGDSSTNEKLFF; CDR3nt: TGCAGCGTTGGGGACAGTTCAACTAATGAAAAACTGTTTTTT
d_gene: .; abundance: .; j_gene: TRBJ1-2; v_gene: TRBV3-1/TRBV3-2; CDR3aa: CASSHAGGGSDGYTF; CDR3nt: TGTGCCAGCAGCCATGCCGGAGGGGGAAGTGATGGCTACACCTTC
d_gene: TRBD2; abundance: .; j_gene: TRBJ2-1; v_gene: TRBV3-1/TRBV3-2; CDR3aa: CASSQDLSGRYNEQFF; CDR3nt: TGTGCCAGCAGCCAGGACCTTAGCGGGAGGTACAATGAGCAGTTCTTC
d_gene: .; abundance: .; j_gene: TRBJ1-2; v_gene: TRBV19; CDR3aa: CASSISGNFGYGYTF; CDR3nt: TGTGCCAGTAGTATCTCCGGAAATTTTGGCTATGGCTACACCTTC
d_gene: TRBD2; abundance: .; j_gene: TRBJ2-1; v_gene: TRBV11-2; CDR3aa: CASSASPGLAGGEQFF; CDR3nt: TGTGCCAGCAGCGCTTCACCGGGACTAGCGGGAGGTGAGCAGTTCTTC
d_gene: TRBD1; abundance: .; j_gene: TRBJ2-2; v_gene: TRBV24-1; CDR3aa: CATSDNGGTGKFGELFF; CDR3nt: TGTGCCACCAGTGATAACGGGGGGACAGGGAAGTTTGGGGAGCTGTTTTTT
d_gene: .; abundance: .; j_gene: TRBJ2-3; v_gene: TRBV11-2; CDR3aa: CASSLDPGYTDTQYF; CDR3nt: TGTGCCAGCAGCCTAGATCCGGGGTACACAGATACGCAGTATTTT
d_gene: TRBD2; abundance: .; j_gene: TRBJ2-7; v_gene: TRBV29-1; CDR3aa: CSVASLAGSREQYF; CDR3nt: TGCAGCGTCGCATCCCTAGCGGGTTCCCGGGAGCAGTACTTC
d_gene: .; abundance: .; j_gene: TRBJ1-2; v_gene: TRBV12-5; CDR3aa: CASVNDGPGIHGYTF; CDR3nt: TGTGCTAGTGTTAACGACGGCCCGGGGATCCATGGCTACACCTTC
d_gene: TRBD1; abundance: .; j_gene: TRBJ2-5; v_gene: TRBV11-2; CDR3aa: CASSQNRGQEETQYF; CDR3nt: TGTGCCAGCAGCCAAAACAGGGGCCAGGAAGAGACCCAGTACTTC